The 11 T cell receptor beta chains presented below share a single source sample, sequenced in a study of T cell repertoires in cytomegalovirus infection. MiXCR, applied by TCRdb to the reads, yields one record per CDR3 protein. The sample shows some 680,000 distinct CDR3 sequences, 35% to 45% of them seen only once. Source material: PBMCs. The source is a human donor in good health (CMV status not recorded). Some clones in this sample may be carry-over from other donors' samples.

CDR3 coding DNA: TGTGCCAGCAGTTTGGTTGGACAGGAATACTATGGCTACACCTTC. It encodes CASSLVGQEYYGYTF. V is TRBV28 and J is TRBJ1-2; 7 positions agree with TRBD1. CDR1 MDHEN and CDR2 SYDVKM come from the germline V gene. There are 15 residues in the CDR3. The junction had 7 bases not matched to a gene; V was cut back by 3 bases and J by 3 bases.

The gene calls are TRBV19 and TRBJ2-1, with 8 bases fitting TRBD2. The CDR3 contains 15 residues. J lost 7 bases, V lost 7 bases, and 12 bases had no gene match. CDR1 and CDR2 from the germline V gene are LNHDA and SQIVND (reference sequence). CDR3 in DNA: TGTGCCAGTACCTCCCGCCAGAGCGGGAGTAATGAGCAGTTCTTC. Translated: CASTSRQSGSNEQFF.

This sequence joins TRBV5-1 and TRBJ1-4; maybe TRBD1 (5 bases). The CDR3 covers 17 residues. The germline CDR1 and CDR2 sequences are SGHRS and YFSETQ. Deletions cut 0 bases from V and 8 bases from J, with 20 bases between. The CDR3 region has the DNA TGCGCCAGCAGCTTGGGGGTCCAGGGCCCCTCGGGGGAAAAACTGTTTTTT. It specifies CASSLGVQGPSGEKLFF.

J is TRBJ1-2 and V is TRBV10-3, with 8 bases that match TRBD1. With 2 bases clipped from V and 12 bases from J, the junction kept 2 bases outside the gene matches. Germline loops: CDR1 ENHRY, CDR2 SYGVKD. CDR3 length equals 11 residues. DNA for the CDR3: TGTGCCATCAGTGAGGGACAGGGCAACACCTTC. Amino acids: CAISEGQGNTF.

This clonotype was seen ten or more times. The V gene is TRBV7-2, the J gene TRBJ2-2; no definite D call. V shed 4 bases and J shed 5 bases, with 14 bases lying between them. Germline V gene sequence: CDR1 SGHTA, CDR2 FQGNSA. The CDR3 is 15 amino acids. Here the CDR3 DNA reads TGTGCCAGCAGCTCTACTAAAATGCGGACCGGGGAGCTGTTTTTT. This translates into CASSSTKMRTGELFF.

With respect to this clonotype: The junction differs from germline at one of its ends, possibly a read error. The chain carries TRBV7-6 and TRBJ2-3; no clear D gene. The CDR3 contains 17 residues. Per germline, CDR1 SGHVS and CDR2 FNYEAQ. CDR3 amino acids: CASSLIRSAHPTDTQYF. DNA for the CDR3: TGTGCTAGCAGCTTAATACGGTCAGCTCATCCCACAGATACGCAGTATTTT.

A few counts support this clonotype. This sequence joins TRBV20-1 and TRBJ2-4; TRBD1 agrees at 9 bases. Germline values: CDR1 DFQATT, CDR2 SNEGSKA (reference sequence). The CDR3 has 17 residues. V shed 0 bases, J shed 0 bases, and the junction held 6 bases outside the gene matches. CDR3 loop: CSARDLPGQGAKNIQYF. The CDR3 DNA sequence: TGCAGTGCTAGAGACCTTCCGGGACAGGGAGCCAAAAACATTCAGTACTTC.

The chain joins TRBV12-5 to TRBJ1-1; D not certain. Trimming cost V 1 base and J 2 bases, with 2 bases left between them. The CDR3 runs 12 residues. Germline V gives CDR1 LGHNT, CDR2 FRNRAP. CDR3 coding DNA: TGTGCTAGTGGTTTGGAAAACACTGAAGCTTTCTTT. It codes for CASGLENTEAFF.

This clonotype has only a few counts. The gene calls are TRBV6-1 and TRBJ1-2; TRBD1 is a possible D gene (5 bases). The CDR3 runs 16 residues. The germline CDR1 and CDR2 sequences are MNHNS and SASEGT. The V end lost 6 bases, the J end lost 4 bases, and 21 bases lay between the germline ends. The CDR3 loop is CASSPDSWEAFYGYTF. In DNA, the CDR3 is TGTGCCAGCAGCCCAGACAGTTGGGAGGCGTTCTATGGCTACACCTTC.

V gene TRBV4-1 combines with J gene TRBJ2-3, with 8 nucleotides matching TRBD2. The CDR3 has 15 residues. In germline, CDR1 is MGHRA, CDR2 YSYEKL. V lost 0 bases and J lost 6; bases outside the gene matches: 5. Here the CDR3 DNA reads TGCGCCAGCAGCCAAGATTTACGGGGGGGGGATACGCAGTATTTT. Encoded protein: CASSQDLRGGDTQYF.

The chain couples TRBV20-1 to TRBJ2-1; 10 bases map to TRBD2. Germline V gives CDR1 DFQATT, CDR2 SNEGSKA (reference sequence). The CDR3 is made up of 13 amino acids. This CDR3 reads CSGLAGGYNEQFF. CDR3 nucleotide sequence: TGCAGCGGGTTAGCGGGAGGCTACAATGAGCAGTTCTTC.